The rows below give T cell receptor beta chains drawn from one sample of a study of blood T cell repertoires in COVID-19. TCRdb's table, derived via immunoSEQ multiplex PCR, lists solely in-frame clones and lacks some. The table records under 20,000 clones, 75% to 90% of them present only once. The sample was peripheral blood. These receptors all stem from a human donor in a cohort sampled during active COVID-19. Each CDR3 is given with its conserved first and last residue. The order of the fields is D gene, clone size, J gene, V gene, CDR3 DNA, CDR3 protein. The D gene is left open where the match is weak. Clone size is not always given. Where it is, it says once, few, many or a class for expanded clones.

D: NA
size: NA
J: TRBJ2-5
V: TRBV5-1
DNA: TGCGCCAGCAGACCAGGGGCCACGACAGGCAGCCAAGAGACCCAGTACTTC
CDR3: CASRPGATTGSQETQYF

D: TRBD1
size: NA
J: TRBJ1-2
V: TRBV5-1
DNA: TGCGCCAGCAGCTCTGACAGGGGGCGGGATGGCTACACCTTC
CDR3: CASSSDRGRDGYTF

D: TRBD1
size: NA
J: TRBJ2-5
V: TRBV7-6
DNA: TGTGCCAGCAGCTCAGTGATGGGACAGGGGGCAGGGGAGACCCAGTACTTC
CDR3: CASSSVMGQGAGETQYF

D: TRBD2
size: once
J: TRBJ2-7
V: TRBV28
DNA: TGTGCCAGCGATCTAGCGGGACCACCCCGCGGCGAGCAGTACTTC
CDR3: CASDLAGPPRGEQYF

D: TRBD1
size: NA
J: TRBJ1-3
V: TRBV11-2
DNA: TGTGCCAGCAGCCTGGGACAGGGTTTCAACACCATATATTTT
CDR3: CASSLGQGFNTIYF

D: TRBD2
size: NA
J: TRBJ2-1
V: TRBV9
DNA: TGTGCCAGCAGCGGCGGGAGCTCCTACAATGAGCAGTTCTTC
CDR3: CASSGGSSYNEQFF

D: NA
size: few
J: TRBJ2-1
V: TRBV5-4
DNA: TGTGCCAGCAGCCCGACGGGGAACGGGCAGTTCTTC
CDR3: CASSPTGNGQFF

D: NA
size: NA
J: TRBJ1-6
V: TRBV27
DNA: TGTGCCAGCAGCCGCCTCCTGGTAGAAGGACTGCATAATTCACCCCTCCACTTT
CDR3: CASSRLLVEGLHNSPLHF

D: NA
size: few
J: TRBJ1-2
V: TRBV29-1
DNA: TGCAGCGCCGAAGCCGTTAACTATGGCTACACCTTC
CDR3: CSAEAVNYGYTF

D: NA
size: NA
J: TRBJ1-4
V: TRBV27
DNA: TGTGCCAGCAGTTGGGGAGGGGTGACCGGTGAAAAACTGTTTTTT
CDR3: CASSWGGVTGEKLFF

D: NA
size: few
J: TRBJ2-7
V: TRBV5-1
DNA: TGCGCCAGCAGCTCCGCGCCCACCAACGCCTACGAGCAGTACTTC
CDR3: CASSSAPTNAYEQYF